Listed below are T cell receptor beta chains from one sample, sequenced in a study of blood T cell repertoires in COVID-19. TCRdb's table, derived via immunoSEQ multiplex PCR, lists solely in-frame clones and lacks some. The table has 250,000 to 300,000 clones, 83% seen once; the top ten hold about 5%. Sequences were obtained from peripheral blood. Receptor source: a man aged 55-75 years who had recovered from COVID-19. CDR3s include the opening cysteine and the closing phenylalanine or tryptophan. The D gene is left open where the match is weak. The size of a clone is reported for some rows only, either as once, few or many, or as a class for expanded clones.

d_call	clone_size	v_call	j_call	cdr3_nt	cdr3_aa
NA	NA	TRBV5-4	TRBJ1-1	TGTGCCAGCAGCTTGGGGGCGGGGCACACTGAAGCTTTCTTT	CASSLGAGHTEAFF
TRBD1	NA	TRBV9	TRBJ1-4	TGTGCCAGCAGCGTCTCACAAGACAGGGGATTCGCAACTAATGAAAAACTGTTTTTT	CASSVSQDRGFATNEKLFF
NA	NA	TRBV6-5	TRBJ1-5	TGTGCCAGCACCTTACCCGGGAACAATCAGCCCCAGCATTTT	CASTLPGNNQPQHF
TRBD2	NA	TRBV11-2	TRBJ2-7	TGTGCCAGCAGCTCGACTAGCGGGAGCCTATACGAGCAGTACTTC	CASSSTSGSLYEQYF
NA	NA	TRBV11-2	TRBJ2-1	TGTGCCAGCAGCCTTTTAGTGGGAGTGGCCTACAATGAGCAGTTCTTC	CASSLLVGVAYNEQFF
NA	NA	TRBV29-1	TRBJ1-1	TGCAGCGTTGAAACAGGAGCTCCTGAAGCTTTCTTT	CSVETGAPEAFF
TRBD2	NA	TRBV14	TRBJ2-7	TGTGCCAGCAGCCCCCGAGCGGGGGGCGAGCAGTACTTC	CASSPRAGGEQYF
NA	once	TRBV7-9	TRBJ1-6	TGTGCCAGCAGCGGGGGCGTCCCCCTTTATAATTCACCCCTCCACTTT	CASSGGVPLYNSPLHF
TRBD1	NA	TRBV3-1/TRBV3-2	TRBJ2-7	TGTGCCAGCAGCCTGGGACAGAGCTCCTACGAGCAGTACTTC	CASSLGQSSYEQYF
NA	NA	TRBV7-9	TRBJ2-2	TGTGCCAGCGAAACACGGAACACCGGGGAGCTGTTTTTT	CASETRNTGELFF
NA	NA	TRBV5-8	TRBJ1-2	TGTGCCAGCAGCTTTGGATTTGACAGCTATGGCTACACCTTC	CASSFGFDSYGYTF
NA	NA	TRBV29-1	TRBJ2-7	TGCAGCGTTGGCACTCGCTACGAGCAGTACTTC	CSVGTRYEQYF
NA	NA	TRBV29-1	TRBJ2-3	TGCAGCGTTTTGGCGCCAGGGCCCACAGATACGCAGTATTTT	CSVLAPGPTDTQYF
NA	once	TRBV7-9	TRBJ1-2	TGTGCCAGCAGCCGGGGGGGTGGCTACACCTTC	CASSRGGGYTF
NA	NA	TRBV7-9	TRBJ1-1	TGTGCCAGCAGCTTAGGACAGGCAAACACTGAAGCTTTCTTT	CASSLGQANTEAFF
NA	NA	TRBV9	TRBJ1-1	TGTGCCAGCAGCGTAGGGGCAGGGGCGAACACTGAAGCTTTCTTT	CASSVGAGANTEAFF
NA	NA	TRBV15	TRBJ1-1	TGTGCCACCAGCGGGGGGATGGGGGGTTGGACTGAAGCTTTCTTT	CATSGGMGGWTEAFF
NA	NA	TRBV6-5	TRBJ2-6	TGTGCCAGCAGTCCAACAGGGACTGGGGCCAACGTCCTGACTTTC	CASSPTGTGANVLTF
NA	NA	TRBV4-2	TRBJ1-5	TGTGCCAGCAGACACCGGGGGGGGGCAGGTCAGCCCCAGCATTTT	CASRHRGGAGQPQHF
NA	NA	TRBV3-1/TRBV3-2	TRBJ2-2	TGTGCCAGCAGCCAGGGTGACAGGTTCGGCTTCAACACCGGGGAGCTGTTTTTT	CASSQGDRFGFNTGELFF
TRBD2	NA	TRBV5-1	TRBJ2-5	TGCGCCAGCAGCATGGGGACTAGCGGGGGGGCGGAGACCCAGTACTTC	CASSMGTSGGAETQYF
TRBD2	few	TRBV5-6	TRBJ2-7	TGTGCCAGCAGCGGACCCCCCCCTACCGGGACTAGCGGTCTCTACGAGCAGTACTTC	CASSGPPPTGTSGLYEQYF
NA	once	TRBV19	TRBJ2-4	TGTGCCAGTAACGAGGCCAACTTC	CASNEANF
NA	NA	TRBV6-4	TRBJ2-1	TGTGCCAGCAGTGAGCTCCAAGGGGTAGGGTCCTACAATGAGCAGTTCTTC	CASSELQGVGSYNEQFF
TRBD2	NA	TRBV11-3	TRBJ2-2	TGTGCCAGCAGCTTAGATCGCGGGGGGAAAACCGGGGAGCTGTTTTTT	CASSLDRGGKTGELFF
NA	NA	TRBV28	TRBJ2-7	TGTGCCAGCAGTTTGGATGGGGCAACAGACGAGCAGTACTTC	CASSLDGATDEQYF
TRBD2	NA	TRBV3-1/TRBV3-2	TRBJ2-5	TGTGCCAGCAGCCATGAAGCGGGAGGGCCTCGAGAGACCCAGTACTTC	CASSHEAGGPRETQYF
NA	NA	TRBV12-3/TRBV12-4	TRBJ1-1	TGTGCCAGCACCCCCCTGGCCAACACTGAAGCTTTCTTT	CASTPLANTEAFF